This T cell receptor (beta chain) was captured in a study of human T cells and chemical hapten exposure. Study summary: There were per-sample TCR yield variations, arising mainly from small pooled library volume differences.

Unique molecular identifiers were affixed to discrete cDNA molecules within the library. MiXCR was run by TCRdb on the RACE reads, yielding one entry per CDR3 protein. The sample lists tens of thousands of distinct CDR3 sequences, about 8.6% occurring once. Only a few counts were recorded for this clonotype. Looked up from germline, CDR1 is LGHDT and CDR2 is YNNKEL (reference sequence). V lost 3 bases to trimming and J lost 0 bases, with 11 bases between them. CDR3 length equals 15 residues. The time point here: healthy volunteer bleed at 2 weeks. Total RNA came from unfractionated whole blood. Material: whole blood. The chain links TRBV3-1 to TRBJ1-2; maybe TRBD1 (5 bases). This clonotype was obtained from a female donor in good health. Some clones in this sample may be carry-over from other donors' samples. CDR3: CASSHPDKANYGYTF. In DNA, the CDR3 is TGTGCCAGCAGCCACCCGGACAAAGCTAACTATGGCTACACCTTC.